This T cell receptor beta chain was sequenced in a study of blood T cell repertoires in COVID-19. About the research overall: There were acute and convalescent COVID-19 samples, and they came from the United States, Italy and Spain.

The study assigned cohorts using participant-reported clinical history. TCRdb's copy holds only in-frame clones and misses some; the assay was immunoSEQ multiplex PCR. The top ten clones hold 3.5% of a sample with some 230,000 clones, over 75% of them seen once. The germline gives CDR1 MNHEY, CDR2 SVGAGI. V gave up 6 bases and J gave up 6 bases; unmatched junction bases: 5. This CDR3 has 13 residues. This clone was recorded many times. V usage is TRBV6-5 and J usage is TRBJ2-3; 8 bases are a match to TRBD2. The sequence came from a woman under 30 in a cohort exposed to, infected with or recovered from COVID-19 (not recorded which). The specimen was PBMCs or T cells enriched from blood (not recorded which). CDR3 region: CASRQAGVDTQYF. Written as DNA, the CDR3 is TGTGCCAGCAGACAAGCGGGGGTGGATACGCAGTATTTT.